This record looks at one T cell receptor (beta chain) sequence and its context. Its matching antigen is unknown. The data were taken from a study of PD-1 blockade in mismatch repair-deficient tumors. There are 17 residues in the CDR3. Germline CDR1 SGHAT, CDR2 FQNNGV. V lost 6 bases and J lost 5; bases outside the gene matches: 10. Study results and limitations: After pembrolizumab, tumor-resident clones rose rapidly, then generally contracted before radiologic responses.

Every patient had mismatch repair deficiency by PCR or immunohistochemistry. TCRs were sequenced from three patients responding to pembrolizumab. TCRdb keeps only in-frame clones here, not all; method: immunoSEQ multiplex PCR. In the table there are roughly 70,000 clones, approximately 80% of which are singletons. The sample consisted of peripheral blood, taken 2 weeks after starting pembrolizumab. The rearrangement joins TRBV11-2 to TRBJ2-1; 13 nucleotides match TRBD2. The source is an adult with mismatch repair-deficient cancer. In DNA form, the CDR3 reads TGTGCCAGCAGTTCACAGGGACTAGCGGGAAGGAACAATGAGCAGTTCTTC. As protein: CASSSQGLAGRNNEQFF.